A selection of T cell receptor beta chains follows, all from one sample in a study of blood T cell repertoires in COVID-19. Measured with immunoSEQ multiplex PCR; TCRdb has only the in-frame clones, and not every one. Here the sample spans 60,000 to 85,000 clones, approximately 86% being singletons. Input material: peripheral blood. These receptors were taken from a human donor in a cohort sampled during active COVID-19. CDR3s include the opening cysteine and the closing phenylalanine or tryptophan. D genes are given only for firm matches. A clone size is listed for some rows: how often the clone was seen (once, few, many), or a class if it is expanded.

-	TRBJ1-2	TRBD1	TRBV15	CATSRDGTGGGYGYTF	TGTGCCACCAGCAGAGATGGGACAGGGGGAGGCTATGGCTACACCTTC
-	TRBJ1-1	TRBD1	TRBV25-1	CASRGTGMNTEAFF	TGTGCCAGCAGGGGGACAGGGATGAACACTGAAGCTTTCTTT
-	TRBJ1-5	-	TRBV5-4	CASSARDQGTSQPQHF	TGTGCCAGCAGCGCGCGAGACCAGGGGACCTCTCAGCCCCAGCATTTT
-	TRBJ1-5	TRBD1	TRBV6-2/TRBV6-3	CASSKGQGESNQPQHF	TGTGCCAGCAGCAAGGGACAGGGGGAGAGCAATCAGCCCCAGCATTTT
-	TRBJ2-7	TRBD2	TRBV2	CASSLEGLAAYEQYF	TGTGCCAGCAGCCTCGAGGGACTAGCGGCCTACGAGCAGTACTTC
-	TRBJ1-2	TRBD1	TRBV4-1	CASSQDRTGSNYGYTF	TGCGCCAGCAGCCAAGACAGGACAGGGTCGAACTATGGCTACACCTTC
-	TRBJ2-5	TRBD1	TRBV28	CASTADRGNRETQYF	TGTGCCAGCACCGCGGACAGGGGGAATAGAGAGACCCAGTACTTC
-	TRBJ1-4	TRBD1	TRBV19	CASSYGTAGGEKLFF	TGTGCCAGTAGTTACGGGACAGCCGGCGGTGAAAAACTGTTTTTT
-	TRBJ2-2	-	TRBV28	CASSTHGQGGVTGELFF	TGTGCCAGCAGTACCCACGGACAGGGAGGGGTCACCGGGGAGCTGTTTTTT
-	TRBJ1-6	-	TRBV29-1	CSAMTGPLHF	TGCAGCGCAATGACTGGCCCCCTCCACTTT
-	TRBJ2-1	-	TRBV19	CASTSTSRPYNEQFF	TGTGCCAGTACCTCGACTAGTCGCCCCTACAATGAGCAGTTCTTC
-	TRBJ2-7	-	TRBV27	CASSFQAPYEQYF	TGTGCCAGCAGCTTTCAGGCGCCCTACGAGCAGTACTTC
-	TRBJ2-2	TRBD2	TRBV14	CASSGGASGASSNTGELFF	TGTGCCAGCAGCGGCGGGGCTAGCGGGGCATCCTCGAACACCGGGGAGCTGTTTTTT
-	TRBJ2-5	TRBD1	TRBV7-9	CASSSVRPGGETQYF	TGTGCCAGCAGCTCCGTTCGTCCAGGGGGAGAGACCCAGTACTTC
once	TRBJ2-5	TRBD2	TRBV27	CASSWGLAGGRQETQYF	TGTGCCAGCAGTTGGGGACTAGCGGGGGGCCGGCAAGAGACCCAGTACTTC
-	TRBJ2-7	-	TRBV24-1	CANPPPGAQAHEQYF	TGTGCCAACCCCCCCCCGGGAGCCCAAGCCCACGAGCAGTACTTC
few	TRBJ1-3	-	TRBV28	CASSVSGHLSGNTIYF	TGTGCCAGCAGCGTATCCGGACACCTCTCTGGAAACACCATATATTTT
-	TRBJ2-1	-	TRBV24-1	CATSSTDSYNEQFF	TGTGCCACCAGTTCCACAGATTCCTACAATGAGCAGTTCTTC
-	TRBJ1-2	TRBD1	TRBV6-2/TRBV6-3	CASSTKQGNYGYTF	TGTGCCAGCAGTACAAAACAGGGGAACTATGGCTACACCTTC
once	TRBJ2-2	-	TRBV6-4	CASSDSGTGRPGELFF	TGTGCCAGCAGTGACTCCGGAACAGGGAGACCCGGGGAGCTGTTTTTT
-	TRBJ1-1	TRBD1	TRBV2	CASGRTGGPEAFF	TGTGCCAGCGGACGGACAGGGGGGCCTGAAGCTTTCTTT
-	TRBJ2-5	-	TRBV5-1	CASSYSGQETQYF	TGCGCCAGCAGCTATTCAGGCCAAGAGACCCAGTACTTC
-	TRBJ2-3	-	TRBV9	CASSVLSADTQYF	TGTGCCAGCAGCGTACTGTCCGCAGATACGCAGTATTTT
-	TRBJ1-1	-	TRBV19	CASSIRNTEAFF	TGTGCCAGTAGTATTAGAAACACTGAAGCTTTCTTT
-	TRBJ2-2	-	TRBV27	CASSLRQVPGELFF	TGTGCCAGCAGTCTAAGACAGGTCCCCGGGGAGCTGTTTTTT
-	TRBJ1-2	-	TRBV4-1	CASSQDRDTYGYTF	TGCGCCAGCAGCCAAGACCGGGACACCTATGGCTACACCTTC
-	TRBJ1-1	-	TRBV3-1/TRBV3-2	CASSRIGGATEAFF	TGTGCCAGCAGCCGAATAGGGGGGGCCACTGAAGCTTTCTTT
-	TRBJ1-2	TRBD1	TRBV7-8	CASSKRGQGNRNGYTF	TGTGCCAGCAGCAAGAGGGGACAGGGTAATCGGAATGGCTACACCTTC
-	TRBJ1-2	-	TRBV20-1	CSARGGVGYTF	TGCAGTGCCAGAGGCGGGGTTGGCTACACCTTC
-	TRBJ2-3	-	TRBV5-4	CASSPRGDTQYF	TGTGCCAGCAGCCCGCGGGGAGATACGCAGTATTTT
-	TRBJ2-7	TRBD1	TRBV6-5	CASSHGQGHEQYF	TGTGCCAGCAGTCACGGACAGGGCCACGAGCAGTACTTC
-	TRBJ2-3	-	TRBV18	CASSPVHRSSTDTQYF	TGTGCCAGCTCACCGGTGCACAGGAGTAGCACAGATACGCAGTATTTT
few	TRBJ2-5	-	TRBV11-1	CASSLRVAVVRETQYF	TGTGCCAGCAGCTTACGAGTAGCGGTCGTCAGGGAGACCCAGTACTTC
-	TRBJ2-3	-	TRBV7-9	CASGEESGRDWNTQYF	TGTGCCAGCGGAGAAGAGTCCGGTCGAGACTGGAATACGCAGTATTTT
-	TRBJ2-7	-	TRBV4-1	CASSVTQGNSYEQYF	TGCGCCAGCAGCGTTACTCAGGGTAACTCCTACGAGCAGTACTTC
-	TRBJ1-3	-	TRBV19	CASSIEPSSGNTIYF	TGTGCCAGTAGTATAGAGCCGAGCTCTGGAAACACCATATATTTT
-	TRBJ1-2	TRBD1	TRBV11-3	CASSLQGAANYGYTF	TGTGCCAGCAGCTTACAGGGGGCCGCTAACTATGGCTACACCTTC
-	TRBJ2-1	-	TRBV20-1	CSATHGSRSFF	TGCAGTGCTACCCACGGCAGTCGGAGCTTCTTC
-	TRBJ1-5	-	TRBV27	CASSLSGRASLTSRDQPQHF	TGTGCCAGCAGTTTATCGGGCAGGGCGTCCTTAACTTCCCGGGATCAGCCCCAGCATTTT
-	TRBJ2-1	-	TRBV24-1	CATSSLNEQFF	TGTGCCACCAGTTCCCTGAATGAGCAGTTCTTC
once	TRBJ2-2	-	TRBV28	CASSLGGNTGELFF	TGTGCCAGCAGTTTGGGGGGTAACACCGGGGAGCTGTTTTTT
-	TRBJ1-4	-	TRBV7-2	CASSLTYDSNEKLFF	TGTGCCAGCAGCTTAACCTATGACAGTAATGAAAAACTGTTTTTT
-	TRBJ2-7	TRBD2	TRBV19	CASSPVGGDYEQYF	TGTGCCAGTAGTCCAGTGGGGGGGGACTACGAGCAGTACTTC
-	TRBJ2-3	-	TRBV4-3	CASSSAGQDTQYF	TGCGCCAGCAGCTCCGCGGGGCAAGATACGCAGTATTTT
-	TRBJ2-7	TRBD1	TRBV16	CASSQSQGQGVYEQYF	TGTGCCAGCAGCCAATCGCAAGGACAGGGTGTCTACGAGCAGTACTTC
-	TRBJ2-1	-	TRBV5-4	CASSTGTDNEQFF	TGTGCCAGCAGCACCGGAACAGACAATGAGCAGTTCTTC
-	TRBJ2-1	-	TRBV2	CANGQDNEQFF	TGTGCCAACGGACAAGACAATGAGCAGTTCTTC
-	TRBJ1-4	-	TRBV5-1	CASSPVGGRGNEKLFF	TGCGCCAGCAGCCCGGTTGGGGGCCGAGGTAATGAAAAACTGTTTTTT